This entry lists 5 T cell receptor delta chains sequenced from one sample in a study of gammadelta T cells in human blood. TCRdb re-called the RT-PCR reads using CATT. Among some 1,100 delta-chain clones listed, less than 6.5% were seen once. What was sequenced was non-Vgamma9Vdelta2 gamma-delta T cells from infant blood. Receptors originate from a human donor.

This clone was seen a few times. This clone may be a read error of a much larger clone one base away. J is TRDJ2 and V is TRDV1; 9 bases are shared with TRDD3. Looked up from germline, CDR1 is TSWWSYY and CDR2 is QGS. This CDR3 is 18 amino acids long. The CDR3 reads CAIGELPGPTGGTAQLFF. CDR3 nucleotides: TGTGCTATTGGGGAACTCCCGGGTCCTACTGGGGGAACAGCACAACTCTTCTTT.

By frequency in the sample, this clone is large. Other DNA sequences in the sample encode the same CDR3. The J gene is TRDJ1, the V gene TRDV3; a possible D gene is TRDD3 (5 bases). V lost 1 base and J lost 7, with 13 bases in between. Germline-derived CDR1 and CDR2 are TVYSNPD and GDNSRS (reference sequence). This CDR3 has 12 residues. The CDR3 is CAFKPLGTKLIF. DNA for the CDR3: TGTGCCTTTAAGCCGTTGGGGACTAAACTCATCTTT. Full variable domain (remainder filled in from reference TRDV3 and TRDJ1): CDKVTQSSPDQTVASGSEVVLLCTYDTVYSNPDLFWYRIRPDYSFQFVFYGDNSRSEGADFTQGRFSVKHILTQKAFHLVISPVRTEDSATYYCAFKPLGTKLIFGKGTRVTVEP.

As to this clone: Possible read error: a much larger clone is one base away. This chain links TRDV2 with TRDJ3; TRDD3 aligns across 10 bases. There are 19 residues in the CDR3. Germline trimming cut 6 bases from V and 3 bases from J; bases unmatched to any gene: 13. Germline-derived CDR1 and CDR2 are GEAIGNYY and EKD. CDR3 sequence reads: CACNVLGDRWRWDTRQMFF. CDR3 nucleotides: TGTGCCTGTAACGTACTGGGGGATCGATGGCGCTGGGACACCCGACAGATGTTTTTC.

By share of the sample, this clone is large. The V and J genes are TRDV1 and TRDJ1; the D gene is possibly TRDD2 (8 bases). Trimming removed 5 bases at V and 0 bases at J, with 37 bases between. Germline CDR1 is TSWWSYY and CDR2 is QGS. This CDR3 has 23 residues. This chain's CDR3 is CALGSLPTLTDYWGSLNTDKLIF. CDR3 coding DNA: TGTGCTCTTGGGTCACTTCCTACCTTAACGGACTACTGGGGATCCTTGAACACCGATAAACTCATCTTT.

About this clone itself: A read error likely explains why the TCRdb protein, taken from a much larger clone, differs from this DNA's translation at residue 11; the protein shown is translated from the DNA. V and J are TRDV2 and TRDJ1; D remains unclear. Germline V lookup: CDR1 GEAIGNYY, CDR2 EKD. The CDR3 has 15 residues. Written as DNA, the CDR3 is TGTGCCTGTGACACCGGCATCCTGTACACCAATAAACTCATCTTT. Translation: CACDTGILYTNKLIF.